Below, 26 T cell receptor beta chains from the same sample are listed, as sequenced in a study of T cell repertoires in cytomegalovirus infection. TCRdb used MiXCR to reprocess the reads, holding one entry per CDR3 protein. The repertoire holds 290,000 or so distinct CDR3 sequences, about 9.2% seen once, with less than 3% in the top ten. Sequencing was carried out using PBMCs. These receptors originate from a human donor in good health (CMV status not recorded). Some clones in this sample may be carry-over from other donors' samples.

This clonotype was counted many times. The chain carries TRBV7-6 and TRBJ2-5; D gene ambiguous. The V gene lost 1 base and the J gene lost 4 bases, with 7 bases spanning the gap. Germline loops: CDR1 SGHVS, CDR2 FNYEAQ. This CDR3 has 13 amino acids. For the CDR3, the DNA is TGTGCCAGCAGCTTAGTGCGGTTAGAGACCCAGTACTTC. Translation: CASSLVRLETQYF. Looking up the rest from reference TRBV7-6 and TRBJ2-5 gives the full variable domain: GAGVSQSPRYKVTKRGQDVALRCDPISGHVSLYWYRQALGQGPEFLTYFNYEAQQDKSGLPNDRFSAERPEGSISTLTIQRTEQRDSAMYRCASSLVRLETQYFGPGTRLLVL.

This clonotype was recorded at least ten times. The chain links TRBV29-1 to TRBJ1-1; D gene ambiguous. This CDR3 contains 10 residues. Trimming removed 5 bases from V and 8 bases from J, with 9 bases in between. The germline CDR1 and CDR2 sequences are SQVTM and ANQGSEA. CDR3 amino acids: CSVTNQEAFF. CDR3 DNA sequence: TGCAGCGTTACAAATCAAGAAGCTTTCTTT.

The chain has TRBV12-3 or TRBV12-4 and TRBJ1-2; TRBD1 is a possible D gene (6 bases). The V gene lost 6 bases and the J gene lost 4 bases, with 18 bases spanning the gap. The CDR3 runs 15 residues. CDR3 amino acids: CASSPDRISPYGYTF. The CDR3 DNA is TGTGCCAGCAGCCCAGACAGGATTTCTCCCTATGGCTACACCTTC.

A note on this clonotype: This may be a read error, as it is one base from a much larger clone. This sequence joins TRBV6-1 and TRBJ1-1; D remains unclear. Looked up from germline, CDR1 is MNHNS and CDR2 is SASEGT. The CDR3 extends over 15 amino acids. CDR3 in amino acids: CASSIQPRSDTKAFF. The CDR3 nucleotides are TGTGCCAGCAGTATCCAGCCCAGGTCAGACACTAAAGCTTTCTTT.

This clonotype was seen repeatedly, ten times or more. The rearrangement uses TRBV5-5 and TRBJ2-7; a weak D match, TRBD2 (6 bases). Germline V gene lookup returns CDR1 SGHKS and CDR2 YYEKEE (reference sequence). V lost 4 bases to trimming and J lost 2 bases, with 13 bases between them. The length of the CDR3 is 14 residues. The CDR3 DNA reads as TGTGCCAGCAGCCCTTTGGGGGGAGCCTACGAGCAGTACTTC. Its translation is CASSPLGGAYEQYF.

This clonotype was counted between two and nine times. The chain combines TRBV20-1 with TRBJ1-5, with 10 bases fitting TRBD1. V shed 0 bases, J shed 6 bases, and the junction held 14 bases outside the gene matches. Germline V gene data show CDR1 as DFQATT and CDR2 as SNEGSKA (reference sequence). The CDR3 spans 18 residues. The CDR3 protein is CSARDSGTGAWHGQPQHF. The CDR3 coding sequence is TGCAGTGCTAGAGATTCTGGGACAGGGGCCTGGCACGGTCAGCCCCAGCATTTT.

This clonotype has at least ten counts. This rearrangement joins TRBV7-2 to TRBJ2-1; 14 nucleotides line up with TRBD2. This CDR3 has 17 amino acids. Germline V lookup: CDR1 SGHTA, CDR2 FQGNSA. Losses at the gene ends were 5 bases for V and 3 bases for J; bases not matched to a gene: 6. CDR3 in DNA: TGTGCCAGCAGCATGACTAGCGGGGGGGCCTACTACAATGAGCAGTTCTTC. This codes for CASSMTSGGAYYNEQFF.

The chain is built from TRBV6-2 or TRBV6-3 and TRBJ1-1; 8 bases fit TRBD1. Looked up from germline, CDR1 is MNHEY and CDR2 is SVGEGT. V lost 0 bases and J lost 5; bases outside the gene matches: 23. The CDR3 is made up of 21 amino acids. This chain's CDR3 is CASSYSRGGDQGAIWGTEAFF. The DNA for the CDR3 is TGTGCCAGCAGTTACTCGAGAGGTGGCGACCAGGGGGCAATTTGGGGAACTGAAGCTTTCTTT.

V and J are TRBV9 and TRBJ2-6; 7 bases align to TRBD1. This CDR3 comprises 17 residues. J lost 0 bases, V lost 2 bases, and 5 bases had no gene match. Looked up from germline, CDR1 is SGDLS and CDR2 is YYNGEE. This CDR3 reads CASSVTGVPSGANVLTF. The DNA of the CDR3 is TGTGCCAGCAGCGTCACAGGGGTCCCCTCTGGGGCCAACGTCCTGACTTTC.

This clonotype was seen a few times. The chain employs TRBV7-9 and TRBJ2-3; D is perhaps TRBD1 or TRBD2 (5 bases each). This CDR3 is built from 16 residues. Germline assignment: CDR1 SEHNR and CDR2 FQNEAQ (reference sequence). Trimming stripped 3 bases from V and 4 bases from J, with 17 bases between. The CDR3 sequence is CASSFAGTSKADTQYF. In DNA form, the CDR3 reads TGTGCCAGCAGCTTCGCCGGGACCTCAAAGGCAGATACGCAGTATTTT.

This chain uses TRBV18 with TRBJ1-1; D is possibly TRBD1 (5 bases). Germline V gives CDR1 KGHSH, CDR2 LQKENI. The V gene lost 5 bases and the J gene lost 5 bases, with 12 bases spanning the gap. This CDR3 contains 13 residues. CDR3 protein: CASSAKEGTEAFF. The CDR3 region has the DNA TGTGCCAGCTCAGCCAAAGAGGGGACTGAAGCTTTCTTT.

The V gene is TRBV23-1, the J gene TRBJ2-7; D not certain. TRBV23-1 is annotated as an ORF whose role is uncertain. This CDR3 spans 15 amino acids. V shed 0 bases and J shed 3 bases, with 12 bases lying between them. The CDR3 DNA is TGCGCCAGCAGTCAATCCCGACACCACAACTACGAGCAGTACGTC. It codes for CASSQSRHHNYEQYV.

On this clonotype itself: A read error is possible here, since a much larger clone lies one base away. The missing conserved phenylalanine or tryptophan at the end of this CDR3 makes a read error likely. This chain connects TRBV19 to TRBJ2-5; 7 positions match TRBD1. Per germline, CDR1 LNHDA and CDR2 SQIVND (reference sequence). Losses at the gene ends were 9 bases for V and 2 bases for J; bases not matched to a gene: 6. The CDR3 is 13 residues long. The CDR3 reads CASRQGPQETQYL. The CDR3 coding sequence is TGTGCCAGCAGACAGGGACCTCAAGAGACCCAGTACTTA.

This clonotype was counted many times. This chain uses TRBV20-1 with TRBJ1-3; 7 bases agree with TRBD1. There are 17 residues in the CDR3. Germline V gives CDR1 DFQATT, CDR2 SNEGSKA (reference sequence). The trim removed 3 bases at V and 0 bases at J, leaving 11 bases unmatched. For the CDR3, the DNA is TGCAGTGCTAGGGACGACAGGGAAGCGTTCTCTGGAAACACCATATATTTT. Translation: CSARDDREAFSGNTIYF.

This chain joins TRBV6-6 and TRBJ2-1; 10 bases map to TRBD1. Germline V gives CDR1 MNHNY, CDR2 SVGAGI (reference sequence). Losses at the gene ends were 6 bases for V and 7 bases for J; bases not matched to a gene: 12. There are 16 residues in the CDR3. This chain's CDR3 is CASRRLGTGVKNEQFF. The CDR3 nucleotides read TGTGCCAGCAGGCGCCTCGGGACAGGGGTGAAGAATGAGCAGTTCTTC.

V and J are TRBV20-1 and TRBJ2-3; 7 nucleotides line up with TRBD1. J was trimmed by 3 bases and V by 6 bases; bases with no gene match: 9. Germline V gives CDR1 DFQATT, CDR2 SNEGSKA (reference sequence). The CDR3 loop spans 14 amino acids. The CDR3 DNA sequence: TGCAGTGCCCCGCATGCACAGGGGACAGATACGCAGTATTTT. This codes for CSAPHAQGTDTQYF.

This clonotype was seen many times. This chain joins TRBV7-3 and TRBJ2-2, with D possibly TRBD1 on 5 matching bases. The germline V gene encodes CDR1 SGHTA and CDR2 FQGTGA. The CDR3 spans 14 residues. V lost 4 bases and J 0 bases, leaving 6 bases between the germline ends. The CDR3 DNA sequence: TGTGCCAGCAGCTCGGACACGAACACCGGGGAGCTGTTTTTT. Residues: CASSSDTNTGELFF.

This clonotype has at least ten counts. The chain has TRBV7-9 and TRBJ1-1; weak D call: TRBD1 (6 bases). Between the trimmed V and J ends, which lost 5 bases and 5 bases, there was a span of 15 bases. CDR3 length equals 14 residues. CDR1 and CDR2 (germline): SEHNR, FQNEAQ (reference sequence). The CDR3 DNA sequence: TGTGCCAGCAGCACTATAGGGGGAAGAACTGAAGCTTTCTTT. Translating it yields CASSTIGGRTEAFF.

This clonotype was counted ten times or more. J is TRBJ2-5 and V is TRBV7-9; 7 bases fit TRBD1. Germline lookup yields CDR1 SEHNR and CDR2 FQNEAQ (reference sequence). This CDR3 has 14 amino acids. V was clipped by 5 bases and J by 5 bases; unmatched bases: 8. CDR3 bases: TGTGCCAGCAGCAATACGACAGGGCGGGAGACCCAGTACTTC. Protein: CASSNTTGRETQYF.

This clonotype was observed at least ten times. J is TRBJ2-7 and V is TRBV5-5, with 7 positions matching TRBD1. The CDR3 has 14 amino acids. V lost 0 bases, J lost 6 bases, and 6 bases stayed unmatched. Germline loops: CDR1 SGHKS, CDR2 YYEKEE (reference sequence). The CDR3 DNA reads as TGTGCCAGCAGCTTGGCCGGGACAGTTAGCGAGCAGTACGTC. Translation gives CASSLAGTVSEQYV.

This clonotype has a count of ten or more. The chain employs TRBV7-2 and TRBJ2-3; 13 bases align to TRBD2. This CDR3 region has 18 residues. CDR1 SGHTA and CDR2 FQGNSA come from the germline V gene. V was clipped by 5 bases and J by 3 bases; unmatched bases: 11. CDR3 sequence reads: CASSPRTSGGPRTDTQYF. CDR3 bases: TGTGCCAGCAGCCCTCGGACTAGCGGGGGTCCCAGGACAGATACGCAGTATTTT.

This clonotype occurred many times. The chain joins TRBV7-2 to TRBJ2-5, with 9 nucleotides matching TRBD2. The CDR3 consists of 15 residues. CDR1 is SGHTA, CDR2 FQGNSA, per germline. Trimming took 2 bases from V and 2 from J; bases not matched to a gene: 3. CDR3 coding DNA: TGTGCCAGCAGCTTACTAGCGGGGATACAAGAGACCCAGTACTTC. It codes for CASSLLAGIQETQYF.

In its sample, this clonotype was seen many times. The rearrangement joins TRBV9 to TRBJ2-2, with TRBD2 as a possible D gene (7 bases). The CDR3 has 14 amino acids. Deletions cut 9 bases from V and 4 bases from J, with 16 bases between. Germline V gene data show CDR1 as SGDLS and CDR2 as YYNGEE. The CDR3 protein is CATTGGPSTGELFF. CDR3 coding DNA: TGTGCCACCACCGGGGGGCCGAGCACCGGGGAGCTGTTTTTT.

In its sample, this clonotype was seen many times. The rearrangement joins TRBV7-3 to TRBJ2-3, with D perhaps matching TRBD2 (6 bases). The V gene's germline CDR1 is SGHTA and CDR2 FQGTGA. Trimming pared 8 bases from V and 4 bases from J, leaving 10 bases between. This CDR3 spans 12 amino acids. CDR3 DNA: TGTGCCAGCGGGGACTCTGCAGATACGCAGTATTTT. It specifies CASGDSADTQYF.

This clonotype was seen ten or more times. The V and J genes are TRBV7-6 and TRBJ1-4, with D unresolved. Germline V gene lookup returns CDR1 SGHVS and CDR2 FNYEAQ. The CDR3 has 15 residues. The V end lost 2 bases, the J end lost 7 bases, and 14 bases lay between the germline ends. In nucleotides, the CDR3 is TGTGCCAGCAGCTTACGGACCCCGGAGGGTGAAAAACTGTTTTTT. Encoded protein: CASSLRTPEGEKLFF.

This clonotype was observed many times. This chain joins TRBV7-2 and TRBJ2-2; 7 positions match TRBD2. Germline assignment: CDR1 SGHTA and CDR2 FQGNSA. The CDR3 sequence is 16 residues long. V was pared by 4 bases and J by 0 bases, with 5 bases of the junction left unmatched. CDR3 sequence (DNA): TGTGCCAGCAGCTCCCAGGCGGGGGCGAACACCGGGGAGCTGTTTTTT. It is translated as CASSSQAGANTGELFF. Filled out from reference TRBV7-2 and TRBJ2-2, the complete variable domain reads GAGVSQSPSNKVTEKGKDVELRCDPISGHTALYWYRQSLGQGLEFLIYFQGNSAPDKSGLPSDRFSAERTGGSVSTLTIQRTQQEDSAVYLCASSSQAGANTGELFFGEGSRLTVL.